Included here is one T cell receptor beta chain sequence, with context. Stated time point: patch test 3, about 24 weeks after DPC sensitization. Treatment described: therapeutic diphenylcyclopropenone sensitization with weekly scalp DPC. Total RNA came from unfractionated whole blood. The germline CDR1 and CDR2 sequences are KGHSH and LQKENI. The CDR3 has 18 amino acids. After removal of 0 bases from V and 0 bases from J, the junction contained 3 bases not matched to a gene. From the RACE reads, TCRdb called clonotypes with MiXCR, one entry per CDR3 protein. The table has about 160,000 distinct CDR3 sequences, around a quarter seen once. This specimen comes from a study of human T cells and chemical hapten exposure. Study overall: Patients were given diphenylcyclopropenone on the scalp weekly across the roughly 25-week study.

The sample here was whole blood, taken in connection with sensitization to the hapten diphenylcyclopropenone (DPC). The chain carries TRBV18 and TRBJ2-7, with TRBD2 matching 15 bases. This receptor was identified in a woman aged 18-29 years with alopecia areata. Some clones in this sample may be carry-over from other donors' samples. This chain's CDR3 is CASSPPGLAGGPSYEQYF. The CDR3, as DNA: TGTGCCAGCTCACCACCGGGACTAGCGGGAGGACCCTCCTACGAGCAGTACTTC.